The source of this T cell receptor beta chain is a study of T cell repertoires in cytomegalovirus infection. Study-wide background: Recently identified HLA-C-restricted CMV epitopes and well-studied HLA-B-restricted CMV epitopes were used by the study. Carrying CMV and the relevant HLA type showed in public TCR beta signatures. Whole-study findings and limits: Across the ex vivo response, the dominant clonotypes were HLA-C-restricted CMV-specific TCR beta clonotypes.

This clonotype occurred a few times. Its specificity is unknown. TCRdb fed the reads into MiXCR, producing one record per CDR3 protein. The sample shows tens of thousands of distinct CDR3 sequences, over 15% of them seen only once. The germline V gene has CDR1 SGHTA and CDR2 FQGNSA. V dropped 0 bases and J dropped 5 bases, with 10 bases sitting between them. The CDR3 length is 14 residues. The chain employs TRBV7-2 and TRBJ1-1; TRBD1 might be the D (6 bases). The TCR was taken from a human donor in good health (CMV status not recorded). Some clones in this sample may be carry-over from other donors' samples. The sample in question was CD8+ T cells from cultured PBMCs, obtained from culture after CMV antigen stimulation. This CDR3 reads CASSLAWGRTEAFF. CDR3 nucleotide sequence: TGTGCCAGCAGCTTAGCCTGGGGGCGGACTGAAGCTTTCTTT.